This entry describes one TCR beta chain. The antigen remains unidentified. The CDR3 is 15 residues long. Germline-derived CDR1 and CDR2 are MGHDK and SYGVNS. The V end lost 4 bases, the J end lost 5 bases, and 15 bases lay between the germline ends. In the PCR, 60 Vbeta and 13 Jbeta primers were used. The data were produced by immunoSEQ multiplex PCR, yet TCRdb's version contains in-frame clones alone and is incomplete. The data show under 150,000 clones, roughly 80% seen once. The data derive from a study of cytomegalovirus exposure and HLA in healthy donors. The study, taken as a whole, reports: Associated with HLA alleles at 0.05 false discovery rate in a later analysis were fewer than 20,000 TCR beta sequences.

The chain is built from TRBV25-1 and TRBJ2-1, with D unresolved. The specimen sequenced was PBMCs. The clonotype was recovered from a girl aged 2-10 years in good health and CMV-seronegative. The CDR3 DNA reads as TGTGCCAGCAGTGTTCCGAGTTCTTTCGACAATGAGCAGTTCTTC. This codes for CASSVPSSFDNEQFF. Looking up the rest from reference TRBV25-1 and TRBJ2-1 gives the full variable domain: EADIYQTPRYLVIGTGKKITLECSQTMGHDKMYWYQQDPGMELHLIHYSYGVNSTEKGDLSSESTVSRIRTEHFPLTLESARPSHTSQYLCASSVPSSFDNEQFFGPGTRLTVL.